This TCR beta chain appears in the sequencing data of a study of post-analysis software for immune sequencing data. As for the study in general: The disease courses spanned relapsing-remitting, secondary progressive and progressive-relapsing forms of multiple sclerosis. Overall study findings and caveats: Controls showed lower frequencies than patients for roughly 5 TRBV segments, and TRBV5-6, TRBV5-1 and TRBV20-1 were among these.

This clonotype was recorded a few times. Its target is not known. TCR beta cDNA libraries included unique molecular identifiers. Starting from roughly 1.1 to 9.2 million T cells, the study yielded about 490,000 cDNA molecules. One entry per CDR3 protein, called by TCRdb with MiXCR from the PCR reads. The table shows hundreds of thousands of distinct CDR3 sequences, with around 64% occurring only once. There are 14 residues in the CDR3. Per germline, CDR1 ENHRY and CDR2 SYGVKD. J gave up 3 bases and V 6 bases, and 7 bases lay outside the gene matches. Sequencing was carried out using blood. The chain carries TRBV10-3 and TRBJ2-5; 7 bases map to TRBD2. The receptor comes from a girl aged 2-9 years with multiple sclerosis. CDR3 sequence reads: CAIRGSGEEETQYF. The CDR3 DNA reads TGTGCCATCAGAGGCAGCGGGGAAGAAGAGACCCAGTACTTC.